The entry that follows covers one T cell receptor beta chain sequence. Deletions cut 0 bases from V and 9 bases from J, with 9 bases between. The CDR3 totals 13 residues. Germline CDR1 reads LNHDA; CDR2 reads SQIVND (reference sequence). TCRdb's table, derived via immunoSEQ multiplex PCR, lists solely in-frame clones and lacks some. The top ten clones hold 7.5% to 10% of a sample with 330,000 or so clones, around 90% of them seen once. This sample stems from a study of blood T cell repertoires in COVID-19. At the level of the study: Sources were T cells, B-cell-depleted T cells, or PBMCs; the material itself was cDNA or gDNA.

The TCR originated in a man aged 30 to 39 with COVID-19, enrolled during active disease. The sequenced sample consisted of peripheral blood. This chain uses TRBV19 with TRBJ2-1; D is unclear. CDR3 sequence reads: CASSIDLESEQFF. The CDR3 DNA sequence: TGTGCCAGTAGTATAGATCTAGAGAGTGAGCAGTTCTTC. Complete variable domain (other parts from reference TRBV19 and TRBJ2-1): DGGITQSPKYLFRKEGQNVTLSCEQNLNHDAMYWYRQDPGQGLRLIYYSQIVNDFQKGDIAEGYSVSREKKESFPLTVTSAQKNPTAFYLCASSIDLESEQFFGPGTRLTVL.